The 21 T cell receptor delta chains reported below all come from one sample, sequenced in a study of gamma-delta T cells after stem cell transplantation. TCRdb re-analyzed the RT-PCR reads via CATT. This repertoire shows approximately 3,200 delta-chain clones, approximately 5.1% found once; its top ten account for around 30%. The specimen sequenced was gamma-delta T cells. The source of these receptors is a human donor. It is not recorded whose cells these are; they may come from a transplant donor.

This clone has more than one count but fewer than ten. This chain uses TRDV2 with TRDJ1, with 13 bases identical to TRDD3. The V and J ends lost 0 bases and 2 bases, in that order; junction bases with no gene match: 5. Germline CDR1 is GEAIGNYY and CDR2 is EKD. CDR3 length equals 17 residues. The CDR3 spells CACDTVLGDTQTDKLIF. The CDR3 nucleotides are TGTGCCTGTGACACCGTACTGGGGGATACGCAAACCGATAAACTCATCTTT.

On this clone itself: The protein recorded in TCRdb matches a much larger clone and deviates from this DNA's translation at residue 4, suggesting a read error; the protein here is obtained by translating the DNA. The V call is TRDV2, the J call TRDJ1; TRDD3 matches at 12 bases. The CDR3 covers 18 residues. The germline V gene has CDR1 GEAIGNYY and CDR2 EKD. The CDR3 sequence: CACNTLNLGDTQTDKLIF. The CDR3 coding sequence is TGTGCCTGTAACACCTTAAACCTGGGGGATACGCAAACCGATAAACTCATCTTT.

Sample share makes this clone large (0.1 to 1%). Distinct nucleotide sequences in the sample also encode this CDR3. The J gene is TRDJ1, the V gene TRDV2; tentatively, D is TRDD3 (5 bases). Germline values: CDR1 GEAIGNYY, CDR2 EKD. The CDR3 spans 14 residues. Trimming cost V 3 bases and J 2 bases, with 12 bases left between them. The CDR3 DNA sequence: TGTGCCTGTGACGGGTGGGGAGAGACCGATAAACTCATCTTT. Translation gives CACDGWGETDKLIF.

This clone was observed many times. It is likely a read error: a sequence one base away is far more abundant. This sequence joins TRDV2 and TRDJ1, with TRDD3 matching 13 bases. The junction had 6 bases not matched to a gene; V was cut back by 0 bases and J by 0 bases. There are 18 residues in the CDR3. Germline-derived CDR1 and CDR2 are GEAIGNYY and EKD. CDR3 nucleotide sequence: TGTGCCTGTGACACCGTACTGGGGGATACGCGGGACACCGATAAACTCATCTTT. It is translated as CACDTVLGDTRDTDKLIF.

By sample share, this clone is medium-sized. The V gene is TRDV2, the J gene TRDJ1; D call uncertain. V was shortened by 0 bases and J by 1 base, with 20 bases between the two germline ends. CDR3 length: 18 amino acids. Germline lookup yields CDR1 GEAIGNYY and CDR2 EKD. Here the CDR3 DNA reads TGTGCCTGTGACACCGAATTTGCGGGCAACGAAGGCACCGATAAACTCATCTTT. It encodes CACDTEFAGNEGTDKLIF.

As regards this clone: For this DNA, TCRdb reports the protein of a much larger clone, which diverges at residue 4, most likely from a read error; the protein presented here is translated directly from the DNA. The V and J genes are TRDV2 and TRDJ1, with D uncertain. CDR1 is GEAIGNYY, CDR2 EKD, per germline. This CDR3 is built from 16 residues. This chain's CDR3 is CACGTVEELYTDKLIF. The CDR3 nucleotides are TGTGCCTGTGGCACCGTGGAGGAGTTATACACCGATAAACTCATCTTT.

To note about this clone: The protein that TCRdb holds for this DNA derives from a much larger clone and differs from the translated DNA at residue 13, which likely indicates a read error; the protein shown here is translated from the DNA. The chain links TRDV2 to TRDJ3, with D perhaps TRDD3 (6 bases). The CDR3 sequence is 19 residues long. Germline CDR1 reads GEAIGNYY; CDR2 reads EKD. The CDR3 region is CACDTASSPSGWGTRQMFF. The CDR3 DNA reads TGTGCCTGTGACACCGCGAGTAGTCCTTCTGGCTGGGGCACCCGACAGATGTTTTTC.

As regards this clone: The amino acid sequence in TCRdb belongs to a much larger clone and departs from this DNA's translation at residue 5, likely a sequencing read error; the sequence shown is translated from the DNA. The rearrangement links TRDV2 to TRDJ1; TRDD3 matches at 10 bases. The CDR3 length is 14 residues. The germline gives CDR1 GEAIGNYY, CDR2 EKD. V was pared by 3 bases and J by 6 bases, with 6 bases of the junction left unmatched. CDR3 DNA sequence: TGTGCCTGTGACCTACTGGGGGATCGGTATAAACTCATCTTT. Translated: CACDLLGDRYKLIF.

In this sample, this clone is medium-sized. Other DNA sequences of this sample code for an identical CDR3. The V call is TRDV2, the J call TRDJ1, with D possibly TRDD3 on 5 matching bases. The CDR3 runs to 17 residues. The germline V gene has CDR1 GEAIGNYY and CDR2 EKD. Trimming shortened V by 1 base and J by 7 bases, and 24 bases separated the two germline ends. The chain's CDR3 is CACDTVGSGGKGGKLIF. The CDR3 DNA reads as TGTGCCTGTGACACAGTAGGATCGGGGGGCAAAGGTGGTAAACTCATCTTT.

In the case of this clone: The protein TCRdb gives is from a much larger clone and does not agree with this DNA's translation at residue 8, likely a read error; the protein shown here comes from the DNA. The chain recombines TRDV2 with TRDJ1; 8 positions agree with TRDD3. The CDR3 has 18 amino acids. CDR1 is GEAIGNYY and CDR2 is EKD in the germline V gene. J lost 0 bases, V lost 1 base, and 12 bases had no gene match. This chain's CDR3 is CACDTLTVGYENTDKLIF. DNA of the CDR3: TGTGCCTGTGACACGCTGACTGTGGGATACGAGAACACCGATAAACTCATCTTT.

This clone was detected only a few times. V and J are TRDV2 and TRDJ1; 12 bases line up with TRDD3. The CDR3 covers 17 residues. Germline V lookup: CDR1 GEAIGNYY, CDR2 EKD. The junction had 4 bases not matched to a gene; V was cut back by 0 bases and J by 0 bases. CDR3 region: CACDTLGDTPDTDKLIF. Written as DNA, the CDR3 is TGTGCCTGTGACACCCTGGGGGATACGCCGGACACCGATAAACTCATCTTT.

In DNA form, the CDR3 reads TGTGCCTGTGACACGGTCTATGGGGGGGATACGGACGATAAACTCATCTTT. Protein: CACDTVYGGDTDDKLIF. The rearrangement joins TRDV2 to TRDJ1; 10 positions match TRDD3. CDR3 size: 17 residues. The V gene end was trimmed by 1 base and the J gene end by 4 bases; junction bases not matched to a gene: 11. Looked up from germline, CDR1 is GEAIGNYY and CDR2 is EKD.

By proportion, this clone is medium-sized. A far larger clone is only one base removed, so a read error is likely. The rearrangement uses TRDV2 and TRDJ1; D might be TRDD3 (5 bases). CDR3 length: 18 residues. Germline CDR1 is GEAIGNYY and CDR2 is EKD. The CDR3 protein is CACGTAGWGPTYTDKLIF. The CDR3, as DNA: TGTGCCTGTGGCACCGCTGGGTGGGGACCAACTTACACCGATAAACTCATCTTT.

The sample holds a few counts of this clone. V and J are TRDV2 and TRDJ1; the match to TRDD3 covers 9 bases. The ends lost 2 bases at V and 2 bases at J; junction bases unmatched: 8. Germline V lookup: CDR1 GEAIGNYY, CDR2 EKD. The CDR3 totals 16 residues. The CDR3 protein is CACDNLGDPPTDKLIF. The CDR3 DNA follows: TGTGCCTGTGACAATCTGGGGGATCCACCGACCGATAAACTCATCTTT.

Within the sample, this clone is medium-sized (0.01 to 0.1%). In the same sample, other DNA sequences code for this CDR3. The rearrangement joins TRDV2 to TRDJ2; TRDD3 matches 8 bases. CDR1 is GEAIGNYY, CDR2 EKD, per germline. V dropped 0 bases and J dropped 2; count of bases not matched to a gene: 22. This CDR3 has 22 amino acids. The CDR3 loop is CACDTVVSRSGIPLELTAQLFF. The CDR3 DNA reads TGTGCCTGTGACACCGTTGTGTCCCGGTCGGGGATACCCCTGGAGTTGACAGCACAACTCTTCTTT.

This clone was picked up many times. A much more abundant neighbour one base away suggests this may be a read error. The sample contains more than one DNA sequence encoding this CDR3. The rearrangement joins TRDV2 to TRDJ1, with 11 bases lining up with TRDD3. J gave up 8 bases and V 0 bases, and 10 bases lay outside the gene matches. The CDR3 length is 16 residues. Per the germline V gene, CDR1 is GEAIGNYY and CDR2 is EKD. The CDR3 here is CACDTLSGGYAWKLIF. Here the CDR3 DNA reads TGTGCCTGTGACACCCTAAGTGGGGGATACGCGTGGAAACTCATCTTT.

This clone is classed as medium-sized. Different DNA sequences within this sample yield the same CDR3. The chain links TRDV2 to TRDJ1; TRDD3 matches 12 bases. The V gene's germline CDR1 is GEAIGNYY and CDR2 EKD. This CDR3 has 18 residues. With V trimmed by 3 bases and J by 2 bases, 12 bases remained unmatched. The CDR3 sequence is CACDVLTGGYRMTDKLIF. CDR3 nucleotide sequence: TGTGCCTGTGACGTTCTTACTGGGGGATACAGAATGACCGATAAACTCATCTTT.

This clone occurred a few times. A read error likely explains this, since a far larger clone differs by one base. Other DNA variants within this sample encode the same CDR3. The chain couples TRDV2 to TRDJ1, with D possibly matching TRDD3 (5 bases). CDR1 and CDR2 from the germline V gene are GEAIGNYY and EKD. The CDR3 is made up of 17 amino acids. The CDR3 nucleotides are TGTGCCTGCGACACCGTTGGGGTCGGATTATACACCGATAAACTCATCTTT. It is translated as CACDTVGVGLYTDKLIF.

On this clone: This likely traces to a read error, being one base from a far larger clone. The chain uses TRDV2 and TRDJ1; D is possibly TRDD3 (5 bases). Trimming pared 3 bases from V and 0 bases from J, leaving 34 bases between. The CDR3 extends over 22 amino acids. The germline gives CDR1 GEAIGNYY, CDR2 EKD. The CDR3 coding sequence is TGTGCCTGTGACCCGTTTCCAAATCTGCTGGGTCGAACCCTTGGGAACACCGATAAACTCATCTTT. This encodes CACDPFPNLLGRTLGNTDKLIF.

This clone has only a few counts. TCRdb shows a much larger clone's protein in place of this DNA's translation, and the two differ at residue 17, likely through a read error; the protein shown is translated from the DNA. The genes are TRDV2 and TRDJ3, with 8 bases aligning to TRDD3. The CDR3 covers 19 residues. Germline loops: CDR1 GEAIGNYY, CDR2 EKD. Here the CDR3 DNA reads TGTGCCTGTGACGTAACTGGGGGTCGGAGCTCCTGGGACACCCGACAGGTGTTTTTC. Its protein product is CACDVTGGRSSWDTRQVFF.

Worth noting for this clone: The translation of this DNA and the TCRdb protein of a much larger clone differ at residue 5, probably owing to a read error; the protein shown here is translated from the DNA. This chain uses TRDV2 with TRDJ1, with 7 bases identical to TRDD3. Trimming at V came to 3 bases and at J to 0 bases, leaving 12 bases not matched to a gene. CDR1 and CDR2 from the germline V gene are GEAIGNYY and EKD. The CDR3 totals 17 residues. The CDR3 bases are TGTGCCTGTGACGCGGTGGGGGACCCCGAGGACACCGATAAACTCATCTTT. Its translation is CACDAVGDPEDTDKLIF.